This TCR beta chain was captured in a study of brain T cells in children with intractable seizures. The time point denotes: blood from clinic visit 5 months post-surgery; TSC patient then seizure free. Surgery cases with the highest brain T cell transcript signatures were chosen for sequencing. Pre-surgery treatment included at least one anti-epileptic drug. Generated by immunoSEQ multiplex PCR, the TCRdb table keeps only in-frame clones and is missing some. This table has around 340,000 clones, 93% appearing once. CDR1 and CDR2 (germline): SNHLY, FYNNEI. The CDR3 consists of 17 residues. V was shortened by 5 bases and J by 0 bases, with 18 bases between the two germline ends.

The sequencing here drew on peripheral blood, taken around 5 months after surgery. The source of this sequence is a boy younger than two with tuberous sclerosis and intractable seizures. This chain links TRBV2 with TRBJ2-3; possible D gene TRBD2, 5 bases. This CDR3 is CASSLGSNRLSTDTQYF. The DNA of the CDR3 is TGTGCCAGCAGTCTGGGCTCGAACCGACTAAGCACAGATACGCAGTATTTT.